A selection of T cell receptor beta chains follows, all from one sample in a study of T cells after yellow fever vaccination. MiXCR, run by TCRdb on the 5' RACE reads, gives a single entry per CDR3 protein. The table includes almost 600,000 distinct CDR3 sequences, roughly 13% detected once. Here the sequenced sample was PBMCs, taken on the day of the yellow fever booster vaccination. These receptor sequences come from a man aged 25-40 years who received the YFV17D yellow fever vaccine. CDR3s include the opening cysteine and the closing phenylalanine or tryptophan. Each record gives: clone size, V gene, J gene, CDR3 protein. Clone size, where shown, is once, few, many, or a class for clones that have expanded.

NA	TRBV5-6	TRBJ2-7	CASSLGDRHSYEQYF
NA	TRBV27	TRBJ1-3	CASSERGFSGNTIYF
few	TRBV20-1	TRBJ2-1	CSGGGLAGSNEQFF
few	TRBV29-1	TRBJ2-7	CSVGTPTGIRSYEQYF
few	TRBV20-1	TRBJ2-3	CSARGVLRDSSTDTQYF
NA	TRBV12-3/TRBV12-4	TRBJ1-5	CASSLFGNQPQHF
few	TRBV9	TRBJ1-5	CASSVGAVSGQPQHF
many	TRBV18	TRBJ1-3	CASSPPGGAAGNTIYF
few	TRBV29-1	TRBJ2-3	CSVIQGADTQYF
few	TRBV5-5	TRBJ2-5	CASSLTSGRAGETQYF
few	TRBV7-9	TRBJ2-1	CASSLPGGLSGRANNEQFF
NA	TRBV24-1	TRBJ1-1	CATRRTSNTEAFF
few	TRBV7-3	TRBJ2-1	CASSLADRGQYNEQFF
once	TRBV27	TRBJ2-1	CASSLRTSGVYNEQFF
NA	TRBV15	TRBJ2-7	CATSRDSRLASIYEQYF
NA	TRBV4-3	TRBJ2-7	CASSPNRGAAFEQYF
NA	TRBV7-2	TRBJ2-7	CASSYPGPTSEQYF
many	TRBV7-2	TRBJ2-7	CASSSIYEQYF
NA	TRBV7-8	TRBJ2-7	CASSSLRVLNYEHYF
NA	TRBV5-5	TRBJ1-5	CASSPGSGQHQPQHF
NA	TRBV4-2	TRBJ1-5	CASSQDRGSQPQHF
few	TRBV18	TRBJ2-7	CASSPDRESEQYF
few	TRBV7-8	TRBJ2-7	CASSLPNGTGSYEQYF
few	TRBV18	TRBJ1-2	CASSPDSEYGYTF
few	TRBV15	TRBJ2-2	CATAREANTGELFF
few	TRBV9	TRBJ2-5	CASSVALWETQYF
NA	TRBV11-2	TRBJ2-3	CASSLPQAGDTQYF
NA	TRBV7-9	TRBJ1-1	CASSLGPGQGGTEAFF
few	TRBV5-4	TRBJ2-7	CASSLATGGINYEQYF
many	TRBV11-2	TRBJ2-4	CASSYLTEAKNIQYF
NA	TRBV20-1	TRBJ2-3	CSARDFGAYTDTQYF
NA	TRBV14	TRBJ2-1	CASSQANGRQFF
NA	TRBV29-1	TRBJ1-1	CSVDRAGMNTEAFF
NA	TRBV19	TRBJ2-5	CASSMAKTQYF
few	TRBV19	TRBJ1-1	CASRDGGEKDTEAFF